This passage covers 5 T cell receptor beta chains from one sample sequenced in a study of shared clonotypes between healthy human individuals. TCRdb keeps only in-frame clones here, not all; method: immunoSEQ multiplex PCR. The data show a few million clones, roughly 93% seen once. Sequencing input: naive CD4+ T cells from PBMCs. Described subset: CD45RA+ positively selected. The source of these receptors is a man in his late teens or twenties in good health. Some clones in this sample may be carry-over from other donors' samples.

This sequence joins TRBV5-1 and TRBJ2-7, with a possible D match to TRBD2 (5 bases). CDR3 length: 17 residues. Germline V lookup: CDR1 SGHRS, CDR2 YFSETQ. The V and J ends lost 1 base and 1 base respectively, with 18 bases between them. This CDR3 is CASSLFWSAGPSYEQYF. The DNA of the CDR3 is TGCGCCAGCAGCTTGTTCTGGTCGGCGGGCCCTTCCTACGAGCAGTACTTC.

The rearrangement uses TRBV28 and TRBJ2-3; D gene ambiguous. This CDR3 is built from 14 residues. V was pared by 5 bases and J by 2 bases, with 11 bases between. The V gene's germline CDR1 is MDHEN and CDR2 SYDVKM. The CDR3 DNA reads TGTGCCAGCAGTCCTGACTCCCACACAGATACGCAGTATTTT. This sequence encodes CASSPDSHTDTQYF.

The chain is built from TRBV28 and TRBJ1-5, with TRBD1 as a possible D gene (6 bases). The CDR3 is 15 residues long. Germline CDR1 reads MDHEN; CDR2 reads SYDVKM. With 7 bases removed from V and 0 bases from J, the gap between germline ends came to 13 bases. The CDR3 DNA follows: TGTGCCAGCAAGAAGGGGGGAAATAGCAATCAGCCCCAGCATTTT. Translation gives CASKKGGNSNQPQHF.

Comment on this clone: The sample holds other DNA sequences that translate to the same CDR3. The genes are TRBV5-1 and TRBJ2-1; TRBD1 agrees at 7 bases. V gave up 3 bases and J gave up 4 bases; unmatched junction bases: 7. CDR3 length: 15 amino acids. Per the germline V gene, CDR1 is SGHRS and CDR2 is YFSETQ. The CDR3 DNA sequence: TGCGCCAGCAGCTCCTCCGGGACAGCTTACAATGAGCAGTTCTTC. As protein: CASSSSGTAYNEQFF.

V is TRBV7-8 and J is TRBJ2-2; the D is unclear. This CDR3 has 17 residues. In germline, CDR1 is SGHVS, CDR2 FQNEAQ. V lost 5 bases and J lost 6, with 22 bases in between. The CDR3 spells CASSLIPSADRSGELFF. DNA of the CDR3: TGTGCCAGCAGCCTAATCCCGAGTGCAGATCGGTCCGGGGAGCTGTTTTTT.